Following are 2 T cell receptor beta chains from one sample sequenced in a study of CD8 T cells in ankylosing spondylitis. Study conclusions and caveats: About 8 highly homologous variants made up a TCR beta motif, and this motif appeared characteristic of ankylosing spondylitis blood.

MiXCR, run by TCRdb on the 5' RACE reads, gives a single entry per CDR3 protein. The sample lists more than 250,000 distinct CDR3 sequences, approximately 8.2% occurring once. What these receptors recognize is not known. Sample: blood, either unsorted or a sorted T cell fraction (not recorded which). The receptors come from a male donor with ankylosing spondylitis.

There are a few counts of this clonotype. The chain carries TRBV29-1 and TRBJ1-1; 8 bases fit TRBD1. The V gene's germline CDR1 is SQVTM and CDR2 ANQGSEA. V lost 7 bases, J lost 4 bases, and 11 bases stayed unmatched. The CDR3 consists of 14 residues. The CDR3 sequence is CSAHDRGGGTEAFF. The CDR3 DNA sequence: TGCAGCGCCCATGACAGGGGAGGAGGCACTGAAGCTTTCTTT.

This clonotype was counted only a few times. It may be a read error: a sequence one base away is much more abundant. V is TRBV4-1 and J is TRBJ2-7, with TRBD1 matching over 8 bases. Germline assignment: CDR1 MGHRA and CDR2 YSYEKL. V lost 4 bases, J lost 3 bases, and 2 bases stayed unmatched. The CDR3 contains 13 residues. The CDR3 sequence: CASSRDRNYEQYF. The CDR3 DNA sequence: TGCGCCAGCAGCCGGGACAGGAACTACGAGCAGTACTTC.